Following are 3 T cell receptor beta chains from one sample sequenced in a study of OX40 agonist ivuxolimab in advanced cancers. Using immunoSEQ multiplex PCR, the repertoire was profiled, and TCRdb retains in-frame clones only, with some absent. Of tens of thousands of clones in the sample, around 86% were seen once. The specimen comprised CD4+ or CD8+ T cells sorted from blood, sampled in a trial of the OX40 agonist ivuxolimab. Receptors originate from an adult with an advanced solid tumor such as melanoma, head and neck, liver or kidney cancer.

This rearrangement joins TRBV6-4 to TRBJ2-1; 7 bases are a match to TRBD2. The germline gives CDR1 MRHNA, CDR2 SNTAGT. The V and J ends lost 2 bases and 9 bases, in that order; junction bases with no gene match: 4. The CDR3 has 13 residues. The CDR3 reads CASSDLGEGEQFF. The CDR3 nucleotides read TGTGCCAGCAGTGACCTCGGGGAGGGTGAGCAGTTCTTC.

J is TRBJ1-2 and V is TRBV7-2; 7 positions agree with TRBD1. After removal of 4 bases from V and 8 bases from J, the junction contained 7 bases not matched to a gene. The CDR3 contains 13 residues. Germline CDR1 is SGHTA and CDR2 is FQGNSA. The CDR3 bases are TGTGCCAGCAGCTCCGAAGGGGGCTGGGGCTACACCTTC. Translated: CASSSEGGWGYTF.

V gene TRBV29-1 combines with J gene TRBJ1-2, with D tentatively TRBD1 (5 bases). The CDR3 sequence is 16 residues long. With 2 bases removed from V and 5 bases from J, the gap between germline ends came to 21 bases. CDR1 is SQVTM and CDR2 is ANQGSEA in the germline V gene. The CDR3 nucleotides are TGCAGCGTTGAAATCGGTGCAGGGACGTATCCATATGGCTACACCTTC. Amino acid sequence: CSVEIGAGTYPYGYTF. Full variable domain (remainder filled in from reference TRBV29-1 and TRBJ1-2): SAVISQKPSRDICQRGTSLTIQCQVDSQVTMMFWYRQQPGQSLTLIATANQGSEATYESGFVIDKFPISRPNLTFSTLTVSNMSPEDSSIYLCSVEIGAGTYPYGYTFGSGTRLTVV.